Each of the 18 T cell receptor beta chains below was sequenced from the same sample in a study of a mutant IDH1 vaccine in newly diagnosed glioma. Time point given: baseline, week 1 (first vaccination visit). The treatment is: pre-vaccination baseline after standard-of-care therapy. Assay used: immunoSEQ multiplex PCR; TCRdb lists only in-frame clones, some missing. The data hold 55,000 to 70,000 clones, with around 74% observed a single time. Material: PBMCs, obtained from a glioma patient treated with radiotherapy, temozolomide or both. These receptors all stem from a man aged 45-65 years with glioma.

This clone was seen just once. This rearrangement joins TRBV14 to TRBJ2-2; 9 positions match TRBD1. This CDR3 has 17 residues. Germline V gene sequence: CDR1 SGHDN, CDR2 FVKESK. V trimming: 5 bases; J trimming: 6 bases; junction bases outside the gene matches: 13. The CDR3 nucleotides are TGTGCCAGCAGCAACCACCTCGGGACAGGGAATTCCGGGGAGCTGTTTTTT. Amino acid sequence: CASSNHLGTGNSGELFF.

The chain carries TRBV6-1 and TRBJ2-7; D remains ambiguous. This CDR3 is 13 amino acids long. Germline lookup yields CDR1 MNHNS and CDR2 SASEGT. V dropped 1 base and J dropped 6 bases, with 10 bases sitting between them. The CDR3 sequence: CASSEGTIGEQYF. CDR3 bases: TGTGCCAGCAGTGAAGGGACGATCGGCGAGCAGTACTTC.

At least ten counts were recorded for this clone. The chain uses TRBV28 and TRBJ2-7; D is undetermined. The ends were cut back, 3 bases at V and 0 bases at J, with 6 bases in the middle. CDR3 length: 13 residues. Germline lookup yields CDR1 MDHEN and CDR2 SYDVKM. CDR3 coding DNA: TGTGCCAGCAGTTTCGCCAACTCCTACGAGCAGTACTTC. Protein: CASSFANSYEQYF.

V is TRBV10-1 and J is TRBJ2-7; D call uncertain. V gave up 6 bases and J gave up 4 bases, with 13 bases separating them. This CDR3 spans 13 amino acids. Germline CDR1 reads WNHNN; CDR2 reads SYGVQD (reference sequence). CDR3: CASSPGPFYEQYF. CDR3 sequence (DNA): TGCGCCAGCAGCCCGGGCCCGTTTTACGAGCAGTACTTC.

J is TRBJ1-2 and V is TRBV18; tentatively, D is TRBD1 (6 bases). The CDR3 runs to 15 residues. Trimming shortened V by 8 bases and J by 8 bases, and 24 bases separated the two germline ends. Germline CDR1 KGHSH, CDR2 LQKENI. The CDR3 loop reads CASTRKQGFASGYTF. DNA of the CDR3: TGTGCCAGCACTCGAAAACAGGGATTCGCCTCCGGCTACACCTTC.

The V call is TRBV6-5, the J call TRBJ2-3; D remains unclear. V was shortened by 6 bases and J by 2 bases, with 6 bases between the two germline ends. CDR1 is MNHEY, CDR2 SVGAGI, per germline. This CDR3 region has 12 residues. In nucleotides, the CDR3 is TGTGCCAGCAGCCTTGACACAGATACGCAGTATTTT. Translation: CASSLDTDTQYF.

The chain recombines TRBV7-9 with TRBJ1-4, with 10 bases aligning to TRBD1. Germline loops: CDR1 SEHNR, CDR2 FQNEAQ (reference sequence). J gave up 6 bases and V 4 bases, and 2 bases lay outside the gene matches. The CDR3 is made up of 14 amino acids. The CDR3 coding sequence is TGTGCCAGCAGCTCGACAGGGGGCGATGAAAAACTGTTTTTT. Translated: CASSSTGGDEKLFF.

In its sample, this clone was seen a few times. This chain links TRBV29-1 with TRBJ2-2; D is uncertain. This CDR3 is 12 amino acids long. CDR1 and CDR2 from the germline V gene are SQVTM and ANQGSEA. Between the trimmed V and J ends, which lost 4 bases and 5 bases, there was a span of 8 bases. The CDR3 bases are TGCAGCGTTGGATTGGGTACCGGGGAGCTGTTTTTT. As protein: CSVGLGTGELFF.

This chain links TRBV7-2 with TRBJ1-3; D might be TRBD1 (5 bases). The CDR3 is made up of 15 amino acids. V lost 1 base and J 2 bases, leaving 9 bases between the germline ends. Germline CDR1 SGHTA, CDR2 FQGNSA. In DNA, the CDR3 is TGTGCCAGCAGCTTAGATGAGGGGCCTGGAAACACCATATATTTT. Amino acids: CASSLDEGPGNTIYF.

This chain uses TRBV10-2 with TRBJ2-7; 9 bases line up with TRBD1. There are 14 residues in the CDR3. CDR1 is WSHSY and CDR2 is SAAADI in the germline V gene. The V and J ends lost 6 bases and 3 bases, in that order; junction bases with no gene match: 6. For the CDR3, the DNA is TGCGCCAGCAGGACAGGGGGAAGGAACTACGAGCAGTACTTC. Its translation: CASRTGGRNYEQYF.

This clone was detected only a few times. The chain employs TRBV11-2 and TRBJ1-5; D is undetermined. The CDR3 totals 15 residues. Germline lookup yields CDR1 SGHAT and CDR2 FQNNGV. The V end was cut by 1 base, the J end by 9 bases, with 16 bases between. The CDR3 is CASSLVTRKPRPQHF. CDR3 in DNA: TGTGCCAGCAGCTTAGTCACAAGGAAACCGAGGCCCCAGCATTTT.

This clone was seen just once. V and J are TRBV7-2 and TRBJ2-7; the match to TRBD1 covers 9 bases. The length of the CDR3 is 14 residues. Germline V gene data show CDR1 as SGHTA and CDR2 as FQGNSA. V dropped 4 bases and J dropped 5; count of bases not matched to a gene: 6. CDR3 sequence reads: CASSWGQGINEQYF. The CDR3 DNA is TGTGCCAGCAGCTGGGGACAGGGCATCAACGAGCAGTACTTC. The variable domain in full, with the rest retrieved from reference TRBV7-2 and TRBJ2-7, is GAGVSQSPSNKVTEKGKDVELRCDPISGHTALYWYRQSLGQGLEFLIYFQGNSAPDKSGLPSDRFSAERTGGSVSTLTIQRTQQEDSAVYLCASSWGQGINEQYFGPGTRLTVT.

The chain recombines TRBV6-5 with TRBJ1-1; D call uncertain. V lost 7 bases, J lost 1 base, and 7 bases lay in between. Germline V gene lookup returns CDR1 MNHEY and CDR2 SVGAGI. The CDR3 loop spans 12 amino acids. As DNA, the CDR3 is TGTGCCAGCACGGCCAGGAACACTGAAGCTTTCTTT. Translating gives CASTARNTEAFF.

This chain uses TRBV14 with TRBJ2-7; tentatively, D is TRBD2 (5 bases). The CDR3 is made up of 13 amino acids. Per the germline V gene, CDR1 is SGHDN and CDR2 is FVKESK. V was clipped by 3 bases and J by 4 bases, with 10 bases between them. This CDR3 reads CASSQVSGYEQYF. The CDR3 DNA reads TGTGCCAGCAGCCAGGTTTCGGGGTACGAGCAGTACTTC. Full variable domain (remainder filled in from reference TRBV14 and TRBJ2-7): EAGVTQFPSHSVIEKGQTVTLRCDPISGHDNLYWYRRVMGKEIKFLLHFVKESKQDESGMPNNRFLAERTGGTYSTLKVQPAELEDSGVYFCASSQVSGYEQYFGPGTRLTVT.

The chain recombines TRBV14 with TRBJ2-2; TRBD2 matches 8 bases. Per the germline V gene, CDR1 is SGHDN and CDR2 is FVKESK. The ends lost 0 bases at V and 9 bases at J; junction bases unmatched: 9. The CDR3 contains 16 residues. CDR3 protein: CASSQEQAGALRELFF. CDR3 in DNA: TGTGCCAGCAGCCAAGAGCAAGCGGGGGCCCTCCGGGAGCTGTTTTTT.

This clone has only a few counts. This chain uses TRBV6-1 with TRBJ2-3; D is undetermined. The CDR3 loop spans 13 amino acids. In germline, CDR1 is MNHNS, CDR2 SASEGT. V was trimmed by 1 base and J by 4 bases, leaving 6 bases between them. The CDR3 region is CASSEDTADTQYF. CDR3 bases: TGTGCCAGCAGTGAAGACACTGCAGATACGCAGTATTTT.

The CDR3 DNA reads as TGTGCCAGCAGCTTAAGCCAGGGGGCCTATGGCTACACCTTC. Translated: CASSLSQGAYGYTF. This chain uses TRBV7-2 with TRBJ1-2; 8 bases map to TRBD1. The CDR3 sequence is 14 residues long. CDR1 and CDR2 (germline): SGHTA, FQGNSA. The V segment lost 2 bases and the J segment 4 bases; nucleotides outside the gene matches: 3.

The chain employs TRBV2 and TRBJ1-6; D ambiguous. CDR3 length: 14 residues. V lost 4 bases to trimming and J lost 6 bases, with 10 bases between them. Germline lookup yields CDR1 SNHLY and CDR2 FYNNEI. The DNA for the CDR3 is TGTGCCAGCAGTGGTGGGGATCGTAATTCACCCCTCCACTTT. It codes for CASSGGDRNSPLHF.